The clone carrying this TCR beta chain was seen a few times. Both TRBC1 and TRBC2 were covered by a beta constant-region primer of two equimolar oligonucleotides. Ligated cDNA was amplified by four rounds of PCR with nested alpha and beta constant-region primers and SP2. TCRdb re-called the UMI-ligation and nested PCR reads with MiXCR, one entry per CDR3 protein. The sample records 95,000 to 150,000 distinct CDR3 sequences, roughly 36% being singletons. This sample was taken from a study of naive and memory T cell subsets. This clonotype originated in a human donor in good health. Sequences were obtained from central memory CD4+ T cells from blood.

The CDR3 DNA sequence: TGTGCCAGCCTGGAGAACCAAGAGACCCAGTACTTC. Its protein product is CASLENQETQYF. The V gene is TRBV6-2 or TRBV6-3, the J gene TRBJ2-5; no definite D call. Germline loops: CDR1 MNHEY, CDR2 SVGEGT. This CDR3 contains 12 residues. V was clipped by 8 bases and J by 0 bases, with 7 bases between them.